This T cell receptor beta chain was profiled in a study of blood T cell repertoires in COVID-19. Whole-study context: COVID-19 samples collected from the United States, Italy and Spain covered acute and convalescent phases. PBMCs, B-cell-depleted T cells, or T cells provided the cDNA or gDNA that made up the material.

The germline gives CDR1 KGHSH, CDR2 LQKENI. The CDR3 runs 14 residues. V lost 3 bases to trimming and J lost 3 bases, with 11 bases between them. In the original analysis: The assay estimated nucleated cells by amplifying reference gene primers. The data were produced by immunoSEQ multiplex PCR, yet TCRdb's version contains in-frame clones alone and is incomplete. From that table come the V and J calls and clone size; the DNA was used to work out D and trimming. The sample records approximately 300,000 clones, 87% being singletons. For this clone: This sample also contains other DNA sequences that code for the same CDR3.

The TCR comes from a man in his fifties with active or convalescent COVID-19. The chain employs TRBV18 and TRBJ1-1; possible D gene TRBD1, 5 bases. Material: peripheral blood. CDR3 in amino acids: CASSPETGHTEAFF. The CDR3 bases are TGTGCCAGCTCACCGGAAACAGGACACACTGAAGCTTTCTTT.